The TCR beta chain described here comes from a study of post-analysis software for immune sequencing data. Study-level findings and limits: TRBV5-6, TRBV5-1 and TRBV20-1 belonged to a set of about 5 TRBV segments that were more frequent in patients than controls.

Each TCR beta cDNA library carried unique molecular identifiers. Researchers reported 400,000 to 600,000 cDNA molecules coming from approximately 1 to 10 million T cells. One entry per CDR3 protein, called by TCRdb with MiXCR from the PCR reads. The table includes some 890,000 distinct CDR3 sequences, around 53% detected once. This CDR3 contains 14 residues. V gave up 4 bases and J gave up 2 bases, with 11 bases separating them. Germline values: CDR1 SGHRS, CDR2 YFSETQ. Note on this clonotype: Its antigen remains unknown.

Sequencing input: blood. The chain combines TRBV5-1 with TRBJ2-3; perhaps TRBD1 as D (6 bases). The origin of this receptor is a girl between 10 and 17 years old with multiple sclerosis. The CDR3 region has the DNA TGCGCCAGCAGCCCGGGACATACCACAGATACGCAGTATTTT. Translated: CASSPGHTTDTQYF.